This T cell receptor beta chain is drawn from a study of cytomegalovirus exposure and HLA in healthy donors. TCRdb's table, derived via immunoSEQ multiplex PCR, lists solely in-frame clones and lacks some. Of roughly 140,000 clones listed, less than 90% are singletons. Study-wide results and caveats: As was reported, the classifier diagnosed cytomegalovirus status with high specificity and sensitivity. According to the study, 160 or so TCR beta chains were cytomegalovirus-associated. One later analysis, an examination of the 100 to 150 validation repertoires, found that first-cohort TCR clusters tended to co-occur in them.

Losses at the gene ends were 1 base for V and 2 bases for J; bases not matched to a gene: 9. From germline, CDR1 is MDHEN and CDR2 SYDVKM. This CDR3 has 18 amino acids. Concerning this clone: Its antigen is not identified.

The sequence was obtained from a woman aged 18-29 years in good health and CMV-seropositive. The chain employs TRBV28 and TRBJ2-5; 11 bases are a match to TRBD2. The specimen sequenced was PBMCs. The CDR3 region has the DNA TGTGCCAGCAGTTTATCTCGACCCGGGACTAGCGGACAAGAGACCCAGTACTTC. The encoded protein is CASSLSRPGTSGQETQYF.